This is a list of T cell receptor beta chains from one sample in a study of response to subunit inactivated influenza vaccine. One entry per CDR3 protein results from TCRdb running MiXCR on the RT-PCR reads. The sample consists of roughly 500,000 distinct CDR3 sequences, roughly 25% of them appearing once. The source material was CD4+ T cells sorted from PBMCs, sampled 5 to 6 days after vaccination. All receptors derive from a man in his fifties who received an inactivated influenza vaccine. Each CDR3 is given with its conserved first and last residue. D genes are given only for firm matches. Expanded clones are given a class, and other clones once, few, many or no size at all.

TRBJ2-7,few,TRBD1,TRBV5-1,TGCGCCAGCAGCAAAGGGACAGGGGACGCCTACGAGCAGTACTTC,CASSKGTGDAYEQYF
TRBJ2-1,-,TRBD2,TRBV20-1,TGCAGTGCCAAATCCCGTGCTAGCGGGGTCTACAATGAGCAGTTCTTC,CSAKSRASGVYNEQFF
TRBJ2-1,few,TRBD1,TRBV12-3/TRBV12-4,TGTGCCAGCAGTCCTTACAGGGGAGCTGAGCAGTTCTTC,CASSPYRGAEQFF
TRBJ2-6,few,TRBD1,TRBV7-8,TGTGCCAGCAGCTCGGGACAGGCCTGGAGTTCTGGGGCCAACGTCCTGACTTTC,CASSSGQAWSSGANVLTF
TRBJ2-2,-,TRBD2,TRBV2,TGTGCCAGTTCAGCTAGCGGAGGTACCGGGGAGCTGTTTTTT,CASSASGGTGELFF
TRBJ1-2,once,-,TRBV28,TGTGCCAGCAGTTTAAGTTTTTATGGCTACACCTTC,CASSLSFYGYTF
TRBJ1-1,many,-,TRBV20-1,TGCAGTGCTAGAGTGGGGACGGGGATCAATTACCTTAACACTGAAGCTTTCTTT,CSARVGTGINYLNTEAFF
TRBJ2-1,-,-,TRBV5-1,TGCGCCAGCAGCTCCTATAACTCCTACAATGAGCAGTTCTTC,CASSSYNSYNEQFF
TRBJ2-2,-,TRBD2,TRBV24-1,TGTACCAGCTGTCCCCCCTACTCTAGCGGGGGTGGTACCGGGGAGCTGTTTTTT,CTSCPPYSSGGGTGELFF
TRBJ2-1,-,TRBD2,TRBV11-2,TGTGCCAGCAGCTTAGTGAATAGCGGGAGTGCCTACAATGAGCAGTTCTTC,CASSLVNSGSAYNEQFF
TRBJ2-1,-,TRBD2,TRBV7-8,TGTGCCAGCAGCACCAAAGGGACTAGCGGGGGGAACCGATACAATGAGCAGTTCTTC,CASSTKGTSGGNRYNEQFF
TRBJ2-2,few,-,TRBV6-4,TGTGCCAGCAGTAAGGACACCGGGGAGCTGTTTTTT,CASSKDTGELFF
TRBJ2-3,-,-,TRBV12-5,TGTGCTAGTGGTCAGAACCCCGATACGCAGTATTTT,CASGQNPDTQYF
TRBJ1-4,-,TRBD1,TRBV12-3/TRBV12-4,TGTGCCAGCAGTACGGGACAGGCCGGGAAACTGTTTTTT,CASSTGQAGKLFF
TRBJ2-2,once,TRBD2,TRBV24-1,TGTGCCACCAGTCAGAGCGGGAGTAGCACCGGGGAGCTGTTTTTT,CATSQSGSSTGELFF
TRBJ1-6,-,-,TRBV28,TGTGCCAGCAGCCGCGGCTGGCTGGGGAATAATTCACCCCTCCACTTT,CASSRGWLGNNSPLHF
TRBJ2-5,-,-,TRBV7-9,TGTGCCAGCAGCCAGACTACCACAGTTGCCCAGTACTTC,CASSQTTTVAQYF
TRBJ1-1,few,-,TRBV5-1,TGCGCCAGCAGCGGGGGGGGGCTTAACACTGAAGCTTTCTTT,CASSGGGLNTEAFF
TRBJ2-3,-,-,TRBV24-1,TGTGCCACCAGTGATGAGGGCCGAGATACGCAGTATTTT,CATSDEGRDTQYF
TRBJ2-7,few,TRBD1,TRBV6-2/TRBV6-3,TGTGCCAGCAGGGGACAGGGGGAGTCCTACGAGCAGTACTTC,CASRGQGESYEQYF
TRBJ1-2,few,-,TRBV15,TGTGCCACCAGCAGAGATTACGGGGATGATGGCTACACCTTC,CATSRDYGDDGYTF
TRBJ2-2,few,-,TRBV4-3,TGCGCCAGCAGCCATCGGGGGATCACCGGGGAGCTGTTTTTT,CASSHRGITGELFF
TRBJ2-2,few,TRBD1,TRBV7-9,TGTGCCAGCAGCCGTATAGGACAGGGCACCGGGGAGCTGTTTTTT,CASSRIGQGTGELFF
TRBJ2-1,few,TRBD1,TRBV7-6,TGTGCCAGCAGCTCTCAACAGGGGACTGAGCAGTTCTTC,CASSSQQGTEQFF
TRBJ2-7,few,TRBD1,TRBV11-2,TGTGCCAGCAGCCGGGTAGGGGGCACCTACGAGCAGTACTTC,CASSRVGGTYEQYF
TRBJ2-3,few,TRBD1,TRBV4-2,TGTGCCAGCAGCCAAGATGGGACAGTCACAGATACGCAGTATTTT,CASSQDGTVTDTQYF
TRBJ1-1,once,TRBD1,TRBV20-1,TGCAGCCCTTCTGGGGACAGGGACTATTTTGAAGCTTTCTTT,CSPSGDRDYFEAFF
TRBJ1-6,-,-,TRBV5-5,TGTGCCAGCAGCTTGTCTCCTTCTATTGATAATTCACCCCTCCACTTT,CASSLSPSIDNSPLHF
TRBJ2-2,-,TRBD2,TRBV7-2,TGTGCCAGCAGCAGAATCCCTAGCGGGTCCACCGGGGAGCTGTTTTTT,CASSRIPSGSTGELFF
TRBJ2-1,few,TRBD1,TRBV6-5,TGTGCCAGCAGTTCCAGGACAGGGGTGAAGTTGAGTGAGCAGTTCTTC,CASSSRTGVKLSEQFF
TRBJ2-4,-,-,TRBV7-2,TGTGCCAGCAGCCCTGGGGGGGGCAGGATATTAAACATTCAGTACTTC,CASSPGGGRILNIQYF
TRBJ2-1,-,TRBD2,TRBV11-2,TGTGCCAGCAGCATAGATGGGACTAGCGGGGGGGCCTACAATGAGCAGTTCTTC,CASSIDGTSGGAYNEQFF
TRBJ2-7,-,-,TRBV28,TGTGCCAGCAGTCCCCCCGGCACCCGTAGCCTCTACGAGCAGTACTTC,CASSPPGTRSLYEQYF
TRBJ2-3,-,TRBD2,TRBV7-2,TGTGCCAGCAGCCTAAAAGCGGGGGGCTCGGATACGCAGTATTTT,CASSLKAGGSDTQYF
TRBJ2-1,few,TRBD1,TRBV4-3,TGCGCCAGCAGCCCTCAACTTTCGGGACAGGGTCGTGAGCAGTTCTTC,CASSPQLSGQGREQFF
TRBJ2-5,few,-,TRBV5-8,TGTGCCAGCAGCTCACCGGGACGTCAAGAGACCCAGTACTTC,CASSSPGRQETQYF
TRBJ2-1,-,TRBD2,TRBV5-1,TGCGCCAGCAGCTTGGACGGTGCGGGAGTATTTAGAAATGAGCAGTTCTTC,CASSLDGAGVFRNEQFF
TRBJ2-7,-,TRBD1,TRBV2,TGTGCCAGCAGTGAAGGGGCGACAGGGGGCTACGAGCAGTACTTC,CASSEGATGGYEQYF
TRBJ1-1,few,-,TRBV7-2,TGTGCCAGCAGCTTAATGGTCCCGAGAGCTTTCTTT,CASSLMVPRAFF
TRBJ2-2,-,TRBD2,TRBV29-1,TGCAGCGCTATAGGACTAGCGAGGACCGGGGAGCTGTTTTTT,CSAIGLARTGELFF
TRBJ1-2,few,-,TRBV24-1,TGTGCCACCAGTGATTGGGCTAACTATGGCTACACCTTC,CATSDWANYGYTF
TRBJ2-7,few,TRBD1,TRBV28,TGTGCCAGCACCCTGACAGGGACCTACGAGCAGTACTTC,CASTLTGTYEQYF
TRBJ2-5,-,-,TRBV12-3/TRBV12-4,TGTGCCAGCAGTTTAGTATTCTACAACCAAGAGACCCAGTACTTC,CASSLVFYNQETQYF